The 30 T cell receptor beta chains reported below all come from one sample, sequenced in a study of tumor and adjacent non-tumor tissue in lung cancer. Three rounds of nested PCR, following a modified ARM-PCR protocol, produced the TCRbeta library. In TCRdb, the multiplex PCR reads were re-called with MiXCR into one record per CDR3 protein. The profile shows 200,000 or so distinct CDR3 sequences, 71% of them singletons. The template was RNA from unsorted bulk tissue. Sequencing input: lung tumor tissue. The source is a man aged 55 to 70 with non-small cell lung cancer.

Turning to this clonotype: A junction end diverges from the germline sequence, so it may reflect a read error. The chain carries TRBV29-1 and TRBJ2-2; D gene ambiguous. In germline, CDR1 is SQVTM, CDR2 ANQGSEA. CDR3 length equals 12 residues. This chain's CDR3 is CSVGRHSVELIF. The CDR3 coding sequence is TGCAGCGTTGGGCGACATTCCGTGGAGCTGATTTTT.

Worth noting for this clonotype: Relative to the germline gene, one junction end is altered; a read error may explain this. V usage is TRBV20-1 and J usage is TRBJ1-2; 7 nucleotides align to TRBD1. The CDR3 covers 15 residues. Germline CDR1 reads DFQATT; CDR2 reads SNEGSKA (reference sequence). The CDR3 coding sequence is TGCAGTGCCACTCAGGGGGGGTATACTAACTACGGCTACACCTTC. Encoded protein: CSATQGGYTNYGYTF.

A few counts support this clonotype. A much bigger clone sits one base away, suggesting this may be a read error. The chain recombines TRBV20-1 with TRBJ2-1; possibly TRBD2 for D (6 bases). Germline CDR1 and CDR2: DFQATT and SNEGSKA (reference sequence). This CDR3 is built from 14 residues. This chain's CDR3 is CSVRDLRGLNEQFF. The CDR3 DNA reads TGCAGTGTTAGAGACCTCCGGGGACTCAATGAGCAGTTCTTC.

A note on this clonotype: A much larger clone is a single base away; this may be a read error. The chain has TRBV29-1 and TRBJ2-1, with D possibly TRBD1 on 5 matching bases. Germline CDR1 SQVTM, CDR2 ANQGSEA. The CDR3 totals 13 residues. The CDR3 nucleotides are TGCAGCGTTGGTTTTGGACAATACAATGAGCACTTCTTC. Translated: CSVGFGQYNEHFF.

This clonotype turned up a few times. An end of the junction does not agree with germline; a read error may underlie this. V and J are TRBV4-3 and TRBJ2-1, with 12 nucleotides matching TRBD2. Germline CDR1 is LGHNA and CDR2 is YSLEER. This CDR3 is built from 16 residues. The CDR3 loop reads CASRQESASGGGEQFF. The CDR3 coding sequence is TGCGCCAGCAGGCAAGAATCCGCTAGCGGGGGGGGTGAGCAGTTCTTC.

In the case of this clonotype: At one end the junction does not follow the germline gene, possibly because of a read error. The J gene is TRBJ2-7, the V gene TRBV20-1, with D possibly matching TRBD2 (5 bases). The CDR3 length is 13 residues. Looked up from germline, CDR1 is DFQATT and CDR2 is SNEGSKA (reference sequence). As DNA, the CDR3 is TGCGGTGCGTACGCAGCTAGCTCCTACAAGCAGTACTTC. It encodes CGAYAASSYKQYF.

Remarks on this clonotype: A much larger clone lies one base from this, so it may be a read error. The genes are TRBV6-6 and TRBJ2-7; TRBD2 matches at 13 bases. CDR3 size: 15 residues. Germline V gene data show CDR1 as MNHNY and CDR2 as SVGAGI (reference sequence). J was trimmed by 2 bases and V by 5 bases; bases with no gene match: 3. CDR3 amino acids: CASSDTSGRAYEQYF. The CDR3 DNA sequence: TGTGCCAGCAGTGACACTAGCGGGAGGGCCTACGAGCAGTACTTC.

On this clonotype: Compared with germline, one end of the junction differs, possibly owing to a read error. The V call is TRBV4-2, the J call TRBJ1-4, with D maybe TRBD1 (5 bases). Per germline, CDR1 LGHNA and CDR2 YNFKEQ. This CDR3 has 18 residues. The CDR3 is CVSSQGSTVYSTNEKLFF. In DNA form, the CDR3 reads TGTGTCAGCAGCCAGGGTTCGACAGTCTACTCAACTAATGAAAAACTGTTTTTT.

Worth noting for this clonotype: The germline gene is not matched at one end of the junction; a read error may be the cause. This chain connects TRBV4-1 to TRBJ2-7; D is unresolved. This CDR3 is built from 15 residues. Germline loops: CDR1 MGHRA, CDR2 YSYEKL. The CDR3 DNA follows: TGTGCCAGCAACCCCGACACCTCCTTCTCCTACGAGCAGTACTTC. This sequence encodes CASNPDTSFSYEQYF.

As regards this clonotype: An end of the junction does not agree with germline; a read error may underlie this. This chain links TRBV24-1 with TRBJ2-2; the D gene is possibly TRBD1 (6 bases). Germline CDR1 KGHDR, CDR2 SFDVKD. The CDR3 contains 18 residues. This CDR3 reads CATSDLGYREGNTVELFF. The DNA of the CDR3 is TGTGCCACCAGTGATTTGGGTTACAGGGAAGGAAACACCGTGGAGCTGTTTTTT.

In the case of this clonotype: One junction end disagrees with the germline gene, perhaps due to a read error. Written as DNA, the CDR3 is TGTGCCAGCGGTTTCGGACAGTTCTATGGCTACGCCTTC. Protein: CASGFGQFYGYAF. The chain couples TRBV12-3 or TRBV12-4 to TRBJ1-2, with TRBD1 as a possible D gene (6 bases). The CDR3 spans 13 residues.

A word on this clonotype: A much larger clone sits a single nucleotide away, making a read error possible. This chain's CDR3 is CASNLGVGGAQETQYF. CDR3 DNA: TGTGCCAGCAATTTAGGTGTGGGGGGTGCGCAAGAGACCCAGTACTTC. The chain is built from TRBV12-3 or TRBV12-4 and TRBJ2-5; the D gene is possibly TRBD2 (6 bases). CDR3 length equals 16 residues.

The gene calls are TRBV20-1 and TRBJ2-7; 10 nucleotides line up with TRBD2. The V gene end was trimmed by 3 bases and the J gene end by 6 bases; junction bases not matched to a gene: 17. The CDR3 runs 17 residues. The V gene's germline CDR1 is DFQATT and CDR2 SNEGSKA (reference sequence). The CDR3: CSASDRASGSILGEQYF. CDR3 in DNA: TGCAGTGCTAGTGATCGGGCTAGCGGGAGCATCCTTGGCGAGCAGTACTTC.

Concerning this clonotype: The junction departs from the called germline gene at one end, perhaps through a read error. The rearrangement uses TRBV11-2 and TRBJ2-1, with TRBD1 identical over 8 bases. The CDR3 totals 15 residues. Germline-derived CDR1 and CDR2 are SGHAT and FQNNGV. The CDR3 nucleotides read TGTGCCAGCAACCCTGGACAGGGAAAGTACAATGAGAAGTTCTTC. It encodes CASNPGQGKYNEKFF.

Worth noting for this clonotype: A much more abundant neighbour one base away suggests this may be a read error. V and J are TRBV4-3 and TRBJ1-1, with D uncertain. The V gene lost 4 bases and the J gene lost 3 bases, with 12 bases spanning the gap. This CDR3 comprises 14 residues. Germline assignment: CDR1 LGHNA and CDR2 YSLEER. CDR3 loop: CASSLVVKDTEAFF. CDR3 DNA sequence: TGCGCCAGCAGCCTAGTGGTTAAAGACACTGAAGCTTTCTTT.

Points on this clonotype: A read error may produce the germline difference seen at one junction end. The gene calls are TRBV20-1 and TRBJ2-1; D is possibly TRBD1 (5 bases). The CDR3 spans 16 residues. Germline V CDR1 and CDR2: DFQATT, SNEGSKA (reference sequence). The CDR3 protein is CSVRDSRDRTYNDQFF. The CDR3, as DNA: TGCAGTGTTAGAGATTCTCGAGACAGAACCTACAATGATCAGTTCTTC.

The sample holds many counts of this clonotype. The chain carries TRBV6-5 and TRBJ1-1; D is possibly TRBD1 (5 bases). CDR3 length: 14 residues. The V gene's germline CDR1 is MNHEY and CDR2 SVGAGI. V was clipped by 5 bases and J by 4 bases, with 14 bases between them. The CDR3 sequence: CASSRPGRITEAFF. CDR3 nucleotides: TGTGCCAGCAGTCGGCCAGGGAGAATCACTGAAGCTTTCTTT.

About this clonotype: At one end the junction does not follow the germline gene, possibly because of a read error. The rearrangement uses TRBV6-5 and TRBJ1-2; D might be TRBD1 (6 bases). The CDR3 sequence is 14 residues long. The germline V gene encodes CDR1 MNHEY and CDR2 SVGAGI. For the CDR3, the DNA is TGTACCAGCAGCCGGGACACCACTAACTATGGCTACACCTTC. Amino acid sequence: CTSSRDTTNYGYTF.

In regard to this clonotype: One end of the junction varies from germline; a read error may be responsible. V and J are TRBV6-1 and TRBJ1-1, with D possibly TRBD1 on 5 matching bases. Germline loops: CDR1 MNHNS, CDR2 SASEGT. CDR3 size: 16 residues. The CDR3 coding sequence is TGTGTCAGCAGTGACTGGGACCCCGGGTCTGGTACTGAAGCTTTCTTT. It translates to CVSSDWDPGSGTEAFF.

A word on this clonotype: A read error may account for a junction end that differs from germline. The rearrangement joins TRBV6-6 to TRBJ2-5; 12 positions agree with TRBD1. The germline V gene encodes CDR1 MNHNY and CDR2 SVGAGI (reference sequence). The CDR3 is made up of 15 amino acids. The CDR3 sequence: CASSYRDRGQETHYF. Here the CDR3 DNA reads TGTGCTAGCAGTTACCGGGACAGGGGGCAAGAGACCCATTACTTC.

The table lists this clonotype with many counts. The chain joins TRBV12-3 or TRBV12-4 to TRBJ1-1; D remains ambiguous. The CDR3 contains 13 residues. Trimming removed 2 bases at V and 3 bases at J, with 7 bases between. The CDR3 region has the DNA TGTGCCAGCAGTTTATTGCAAGACACTGAAGCTTTCTTT. It is translated as CASSLLQDTEAFF.

Details on this clonotype: Relative to the germline gene, one junction end is altered; a read error may explain this. This chain joins TRBV20-1 and TRBJ1-3; D remains ambiguous. The V gene's germline CDR1 is DFQATT and CDR2 SNEGSKA (reference sequence). The CDR3 spans 17 residues. The CDR3 DNA is TGCAGTGCTAGGTTGCTTTCACCGAGTATTTCTGGAAACACCATATGTTTT. It encodes CSARLLSPSISGNTICF.

The genes are TRBV11-3 and TRBJ2-1; 11 bases line up with TRBD2. Germline V gene lookup returns CDR1 SGHNT and CDR2 YENEEA. The CDR3 sequence is 15 residues long. The trim removed 6 bases at V and 12 bases at J, leaving 13 bases unmatched. The CDR3 bases are TGTGCCAGCAGATGGGGGACTAGCGGTTACATTGTGCAGTTCTTC. Its translation is CASRWGTSGYIVQFF.

With respect to this clonotype: Because the CDR3 is missing its conserved closing phenylalanine or tryptophan, this is likely a read error. No DNA is shown, since the ends of the CDR3 on it are uncertain; the CDR3 is the one TCRdb lists. The rearrangement uses TRBV30 and TRBJ1-1. With termini counted, the CDR3 has 11 amino acids. Germline CDR1 GTSNPN, CDR2 SVGIG (reference sequence). The CDR3 sequence is CAWTAGISVFS.

The chain couples TRBV7-2 to TRBJ1-1; the match to TRBD1 covers 8 bases. Unmatched junction bases numbered 14, after V lost 7 bases and J lost 1 base. The CDR3 spans 17 residues. Germline lookup yields CDR1 SGHTA and CDR2 FQGNSA. CDR3 nucleotide sequence: TGTGCCAGCACCGCCTCCCGGGACAGGCCCAAGAACACTGAAGCTTTCTTT. Translated, it gives CASTASRDRPKNTEAFF.

In the case of this clonotype: The CDR3 does not close with the conserved phenylalanine or tryptophan, likely indicating a read error. The chain employs TRBV11-3 and TRBJ2-2, with 8 bases fitting TRBD2. Per the germline V gene, CDR1 is SGHNT and CDR2 is YENEEA. The CDR3 runs 16 residues. The CDR3 spells CVSSLREGRGTGELFL. As DNA, the CDR3 is TGTGTCAGCAGCTTACGGGAGGGCCGAGGCACCGGGGAGCTGTTTCTT.

Notes on this clonotype: One base away lies a much larger clone, so this may be a sequencing read error. This chain joins TRBV10-1 and TRBJ2-1; D is tentatively TRBD1 or TRBD2 (5 bases each). The CDR3 sequence is 14 residues long. V lost 4 bases and J lost 9, with 16 bases in between. Germline CDR1 and CDR2: WNHNN and SYGVQD (reference sequence). The CDR3 DNA is TGCGCCAGCAGTGTGTCTGGGGGAGTGACTGAGCAGTTCTTC. Translated: CASSVSGGVTEQFF.

The sample holds a few counts of this clonotype. The gene calls are TRBV6-1 and TRBJ2-3; D uncertain. The germline CDR1 and CDR2 sequences are MNHNS and SASEGT. Trimming cost V 6 bases and J 0 bases, with 16 bases left between them. This CDR3 comprises 16 residues. CDR3: CASRPDAVPSTDTQYF. The CDR3 nucleotides read TGTGCCAGCAGGCCGGACGCCGTACCTAGCACAGATACGCAGTATTTT.

Concerning this clonotype itself: A read error is likely, as this CDR3 ends without the conserved phenylalanine or tryptophan. The chain uses TRBV24-1 and TRBJ2-3, with 9 bases identical to TRBD1. Germline V gene lookup returns CDR1 KGHDR and CDR2 SFDVKD. V shed 3 bases and J 12 bases; nucleotides not matched to a gene: 15. This CDR3 comprises 16 residues. The CDR3 nucleotides are TGTGCCACCAGTGATACGAAGGGACAGGGATGGGGTACACAGTATATT. Translation gives CATSDTKGQGWGTQYI.

Points on this clonotype: One junction end disagrees with the germline gene, perhaps due to a read error. The V call is TRBV20-1, the J call TRBJ1-5, with a weak D call TRBD1 (5 bases). CDR1 is DFQATT, CDR2 SNEGSKA, per germline (reference sequence). The CDR3 contains 14 residues. The CDR3, as DNA: TGCAGTGCGGACCAGGGACGCAGCAATCAGACCCAGCATTTT. Amino acid sequence: CSADQGRSNQTQHF.